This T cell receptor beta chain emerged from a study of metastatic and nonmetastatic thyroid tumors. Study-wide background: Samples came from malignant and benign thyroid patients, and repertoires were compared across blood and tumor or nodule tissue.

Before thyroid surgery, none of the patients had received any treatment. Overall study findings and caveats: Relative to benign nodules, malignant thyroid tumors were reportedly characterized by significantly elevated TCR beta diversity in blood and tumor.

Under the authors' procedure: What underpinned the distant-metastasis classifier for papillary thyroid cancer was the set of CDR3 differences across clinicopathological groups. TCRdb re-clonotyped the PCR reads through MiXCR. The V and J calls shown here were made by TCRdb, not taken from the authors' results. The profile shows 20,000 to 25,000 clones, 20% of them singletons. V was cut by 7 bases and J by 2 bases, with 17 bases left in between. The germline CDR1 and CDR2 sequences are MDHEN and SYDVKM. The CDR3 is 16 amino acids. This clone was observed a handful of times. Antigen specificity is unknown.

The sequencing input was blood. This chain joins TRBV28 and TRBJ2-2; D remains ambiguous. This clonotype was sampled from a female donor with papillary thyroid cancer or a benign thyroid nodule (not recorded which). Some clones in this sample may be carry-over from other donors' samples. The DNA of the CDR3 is TGTGCCAGCACCCCTCGGGTGACACCCAACACCGGGGAGCTGTTTTTT. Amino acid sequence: CASTPRVTPNTGELFF.